This TCR beta chain was recorded in a study of beta chain features in type 1 diabetes. This clone was counted at least ten times. Its specificity is not known. One end of the junction does not line up with germline, which may come from a read error. The authors sorted CD4+ naive, central memory, regulatory and stem cell-like memory cells via CD45RO/CCR7/CD25/CD127/CD95/CD27. The sequenced template was cDNA made from the entire isolated RNA. Clones were sequenced by immunoSEQ multiplex PCR, and TCRdb holds only the in-frame ones, with some missing. The top ten clones hold under 1.3% of a sample with 250,000 to 300,000 clones, roughly 8% of them seen once. This CDR3 is built from 12 residues. Germline CDR1 reads SGHTA; CDR2 reads FQGNSA. General study results and limits: The naive, central memory and Treg TCRB repertoires of patients appeared to be more similar to one another than those of healthy donors.

Sequencing was carried out using central memory CD4+ T cells from blood. The TCR comes from a woman between 18 and 29 years old in good health. The gene calls are TRBV7-2 and TRBJ1-2; TRBD1 matches at 8 bases. The CDR3 DNA reads TGTGCCAGCAGCCCCCGGAAGACAGGGGTGTACTTC. Amino acid sequence: CASSPRKTGVYF.